The 6 T cell receptor beta chains given below trace back to one sample, sequenced in a study of molecular identifiers for immune sequencing clone quantification. TCRdb reanalysed the PCR reads using MiXCR and keeps one entry per CDR3 protein. This sample has just under 65,000 distinct CDR3 sequences; around 17% occur once, and the top ten carry 1.4% to 1.5%. Material: naive CD8+ T cells from blood, with Jurkat cell RNA spiked in. Subset specified: FACS-sorted CD8+CD4-CCR7+CD45RA+ naive T cells. The source of these receptors is a human donor in good health. Some libraries in this study had Jurkat cell RNA spiked in.

This clonotype was counted once. V is TRBV20-1 and J is TRBJ2-1; D possibly matches TRBD1 or TRBD2 (5 bases each). This CDR3 has 14 residues. Germline assignment: CDR1 DFQATT and CDR2 SNEGSKA (reference sequence). V was pared by 7 bases and J by 3 bases, with 16 bases between. CDR3 sequence (DNA): TGCAGTGTCTCCCGGGACCCGGTCTACAATGAGCAGTTCTTC. It is translated as CSVSRDPVYNEQFF.

This clonotype was counted ten times or more. This chain uses TRBV6-1 with TRBJ1-1; a possible D gene is TRBD1 (5 bases). The CDR3 consists of 13 residues. Per germline, CDR1 MNHNS and CDR2 SASEGT. V was clipped by 7 bases and J by 1 base, with 10 bases between them. CDR3 protein: CASNQGGNTEAFF. DNA of the CDR3: TGTGCCAGCAATCAGGGAGGGAACACTGAAGCTTTCTTT.

This clonotype was found many times. The chain joins TRBV28 to TRBJ1-5; possible D gene TRBD1, 6 bases. This CDR3 spans 16 amino acids. V lost 6 bases to trimming and J lost 1 base, with 16 bases between them. Germline CDR1 reads MDHEN; CDR2 reads SYDVKM. In nucleotides, the CDR3 is TGTGCCAGCAGGGGCCCCCTGGGGGCCAGCAATCAGCCCCAGCATTTT. Its translation: CASRGPLGASNQPQHF.

There are a few counts of this clonotype. This chain links TRBV5-5 with TRBJ2-5; 7 bases align to TRBD1. This CDR3 contains 13 residues. Germline CDR1 and CDR2: SGHKS and YYEKEE (reference sequence). Trimming at V came to 7 bases and at J to 5 bases, leaving 8 bases not matched to a gene. DNA of the CDR3: TGTGCCAGCGAAGGGGGCCGGTGGGAGACCCAGTACTTC. This codes for CASEGGRWETQYF.

This clonotype was found many times. The chain couples TRBV5-5 to TRBJ2-1, with 9 bases matching TRBD2. This CDR3 is 14 amino acids long. Germline loops: CDR1 SGHKS, CDR2 YYEKEE (reference sequence). The ends lost 3 bases at V and 9 bases at J; junction bases unmatched: 7. CDR3 in amino acids: CASSWTSVPSEQFF. The CDR3 DNA sequence: TGTGCCAGCAGCTGGACTAGCGTCCCCAGTGAGCAGTTCTTC. The variable domain in full, with the rest retrieved from reference TRBV5-5 and TRBJ2-1, is DAGVTQSPTHLIKTRGQQVTLRCSPISGHKSVSWYQQVLGQGPQFIFQYYEKEERGRGNFPDRFSARQFPNYSSELNVNALLLGDSALYLCASSWTSVPSEQFFGPGTRLTVL.

The sample holds one count of this clonotype. Possible read error: a much larger clone is one base away. The chain has TRBV6-2 or TRBV6-3 and TRBJ2-1; D is possibly TRBD1 or TRBD2 (7 bases each). The germline V gene encodes CDR1 MNHEY and CDR2 SVGEGT. The CDR3 totals 15 residues. V was clipped by 8 bases and J by 7 bases, with 21 bases between them. The CDR3: CASQREGTVLNEQFF. As DNA, the CDR3 is TGTGCCAGCCAGAGGGAGGGGACAGTACTAAATGAGCAGTTCTTC.